One and the same sample provided the 22 T cell receptor beta chains below, sequenced in a study of neoadjuvant anti-PD-1 for oral cavity cancer. Sequencing used immunoSEQ multiplex PCR; TCRdb keeps in-frame clones, though not all of them. The table has tens of thousands of clones, around four fifths seen once. The sequenced sample was PBMCs, obtained before nivolumab (anti-PD-1) treatment. These receptors all stem from a person between 35 and 79 years old with oral cavity squamous cell carcinoma.

The chain couples TRBV6-1 to TRBJ1-4; TRBD1 aligns across 7 bases. The CDR3 spans 15 residues. CDR1 is MNHNS and CDR2 is SASEGT in the germline V gene. V shed 2 bases, J shed 2 bases, and the junction held 2 bases outside the gene matches. CDR3 nucleotide sequence: TGTGCCAGCAGTGAACAGGGGGAGACTAATGAAAAACTGTTTTTT. This codes for CASSEQGETNEKLFF.

The chain is built from TRBV5-1 and TRBJ2-5, with no clear D. The germline V gene has CDR1 SGHRS and CDR2 YFSETQ. The length of the CDR3 is 11 residues. V lost 5 bases, J lost 5 bases, and 7 bases lay in between. CDR3 bases: TGCGCCAGCAGGTTTATGGAGACCCAGTACTTC. Its protein is CASRFMETQYF.

The rearrangement links TRBV30 to TRBJ1-3; D gene uncertain. Germline V gives CDR1 GTSNPN, CDR2 SVGIG (reference sequence). The CDR3 is 12 amino acids. V gave up 4 bases and J gave up 3 bases, with 7 bases separating them. The CDR3 coding sequence is TGTGCCTGGAACTTGTATGGAAACACCATATATTTT. This translates into CAWNLYGNTIYF.

In its sample, this clone was seen once. The V call is TRBV10-3, the J call TRBJ2-2; D ambiguous. Per the germline V gene, CDR1 is ENHRY and CDR2 is SYGVKD. The ends were cut back, 11 bases at V and 7 bases at J, with 14 bases in the middle. CDR3 length: 12 residues. The CDR3, as DNA: TGTGCCTCACACCGTGTTGGCGGGGAGCTGTTTTTT. It encodes CASHRVGGELFF.

The chain has TRBV27 and TRBJ2-1; D not certain. Germline loops: CDR1 MNHEY, CDR2 SMNVEV (reference sequence). CDR3 length: 19 residues. Trimming took off 5 bases at V and 2 bases at J, with 25 bases between the two ends. CDR3 amino acids: CASSPYPEIQQTTYNEQFF. CDR3 nucleotides: TGTGCCAGCAGTCCCTACCCGGAGATTCAGCAAACAACCTACAATGAGCAGTTCTTC.

The chain joins TRBV29-1 to TRBJ2-1, with 10 bases identical to TRBD1. The germline V gene encodes CDR1 SQVTM and CDR2 ANQGSEA. This CDR3 is built from 14 residues. Trimming removed 7 bases from V and 9 bases from J; junction bases left unmatched: 12. CDR3 protein: CSGGLGQGISEQFF. The CDR3 DNA is TGCAGCGGGGGATTGGGACAGGGGATTAGTGAGCAGTTCTTC.

This clone was seen a handful of times. This chain connects TRBV6-1 to TRBJ1-5; D may be TRBD1 (6 bases). The germline V gene has CDR1 MNHNS and CDR2 SASEGT. The length of the CDR3 is 17 residues. The V and J ends lost 2 bases and 3 bases respectively, with 17 bases between them. CDR3 loop: CASSETSFRGNNQPQHF. CDR3 nucleotide sequence: TGTGCCAGCAGTGAAACCAGCTTTAGGGGGAACAATCAGCCCCAGCATTTT.

V is TRBV11-3 and J is TRBJ2-3; tentatively, D is TRBD2 (6 bases). The CDR3 spans 14 residues. Trimming removed 4 bases from V and 7 bases from J, with 15 bases in between. Germline CDR1 is SGHNT and CDR2 is YENEEA. In nucleotides, the CDR3 is TGTGCCAGCAGCTCCGGCGGGGCACAGAATACGCAGTATTTT. Translation gives CASSSGGAQNTQYF.

CDR3 loop: CASRRQGGETQYF. The CDR3 DNA is TGTGCCAGCAGAAGACAGGGCGGAGAGACCCAGTACTTC. V is TRBV5-6 and J is TRBJ2-5; the match to TRBD1 covers 7 bases. Looked up from germline, CDR1 is SGHDT and CDR2 is YYEEEE. Unmatched junction bases numbered 5, after V lost 5 bases and J lost 4 bases. There are 13 residues in the CDR3. The whole variable domain, filled in from reference TRBV5-6 and TRBJ2-5, reads DAGVTQSPTHLIKTRGQQVTLRCSPKSGHDTVSWYQQALGQGPQFIFQYYEEEERQRGNFPDRFSGHQFPNYSSELNVNALLLGDSALYLCASRRQGGETQYFGPGTRLLVL.

This chain links TRBV9 with TRBJ1-6; D perhaps matches TRBD1 (5 bases). V lost 0 bases, J lost 7 bases, and 11 bases lay in between. Germline CDR1 is SGDLS and CDR2 is YYNGEE. This CDR3 contains 15 residues. DNA of the CDR3: TGTGCCAGCAGCGTAGAGGGCAGGACAAATTCACCCCTCCACTTT. It translates to CASSVEGRTNSPLHF.

V gene TRBV29-1 combines with J gene TRBJ1-1, with D possibly being TRBD1 (6 bases). This CDR3 contains 15 residues. CDR1 and CDR2 from the germline V gene are SQVTM and ANQGSEA. The ends were cut back, 4 bases at V and 0 bases at J, with 15 bases in the middle. As DNA, the CDR3 is TGCAGCGTTGTGGGCCAAGGGACAATGAACACTGAAGCTTTCTTT. Translating it yields CSVVGQGTMNTEAFF.

As DNA, the CDR3 is TGTGCCAGCAGCTTAGGCTCCGGGGTGGGGGTCGGGGAGCTGTTTTTT. Protein product: CASSLGSGVGVGELFF. The gene calls are TRBV7-2 and TRBJ2-2; the D gene could be TRBD1 or TRBD2 (5 bases each). V was trimmed by 1 base and J by 7 bases, leaving 16 bases between them. This CDR3 is built from 16 residues. The germline V gene encodes CDR1 SGHTA and CDR2 FQGNSA.

The V gene is TRBV10-3, the J gene TRBJ2-7, with D possibly called TRBD1 or TRBD2 (5 bases each). Trimming cost V 10 bases and J 3 bases, with 16 bases left between them. This CDR3 comprises 13 residues. The germline V gene has CDR1 ENHRY and CDR2 SYGVKD. The CDR3 DNA follows: TGTGCCACCCGGGGACGGGGTAACTACGAGCAGTACTTC. It yields the protein CATRGRGNYEQYF.

This chain uses TRBV27 with TRBJ1-3; unclear D gene. Trimming shortened V by 4 bases and J by 2 bases, and 6 bases separated the two germline ends. CDR3 length: 13 amino acids. CDR1 is MNHEY, CDR2 SMNVEV, per germline (reference sequence). This CDR3 reads CASSSGPGNTIYF. The CDR3 nucleotides are TGTGCCAGCAGTTCCGGACCTGGAAACACCATATATTTT.

The chain uses TRBV9 and TRBJ2-1; D unresolved. The CDR3 contains 13 residues. Germline CDR1 is SGDLS and CDR2 is YYNGEE. The V end lost 0 bases, the J end lost 5 bases, and 6 bases lay between the germline ends. CDR3 loop: CASSVGLNNEQFF. Written as DNA, the CDR3 is TGTGCCAGCAGCGTAGGACTTAACAATGAGCAGTTCTTC.

This clone was detected a few times. V is TRBV5-4 and J is TRBJ1-1, with TRBD1 identical over 8 bases. V gave up 4 bases and J gave up 1 base; unmatched junction bases: 9. This CDR3 spans 16 amino acids. Germline CDR1 SGHNT, CDR2 YYREEE (reference sequence). The CDR3 nucleotides are TGTGCCAGCAGCCCACCGGGACAGGTAAAGAACACTGAAGCTTTCTTT. The encoded protein is CASSPPGQVKNTEAFF.

The genes are TRBV21-1 and TRBJ2-7; the table assigns TRBD2, which was not confirmed against the DNA. TRBV21-1 is a listed pseudogene. CDR3 size: 13 residues. The CDR3 nucleotides are TGTGCCAGTCTAGCGGGGTCGACGTACGAGCAGTACTTC. Encoded protein: CASLAGSTYEQYF.

The J gene is TRBJ2-2, the V gene TRBV25-1; D not certain. The CDR3 has 16 amino acids. The germline V gene encodes CDR1 MGHDK and CDR2 SYGVNS. V was pared by 1 base and J by 1 base, with 10 bases between. CDR3 amino acids: CASSESRQKNTGELFF. As DNA, the CDR3 is TGTGCCAGCAGTGAATCAAGGCAGAAGAACACCGGGGAGCTGTTTTTT.

The rearrangement links TRBV4-2 to TRBJ2-1; D remains unclear. Germline V lookup: CDR1 LGHNA, CDR2 YNFKEQ. V lost 0 bases to trimming and J lost 7 bases, with 19 bases between them. The CDR3 length is 17 residues. The CDR3: CASSQERLDGLRNEQFF. The DNA for the CDR3 is TGTGCCAGCAGCCAAGAAAGACTTGACGGTTTGAGGAATGAGCAGTTCTTC.

V usage is TRBV6-1 and J usage is TRBJ2-7; D gene ambiguous. Germline CDR1 and CDR2: MNHNS and SASEGT. The V gene lost 6 bases and the J gene lost 0 bases, with 9 bases spanning the gap. This CDR3 has 13 residues. The CDR3 DNA follows: TGTGCCAGCAGGGGCGTCGACTCCTACGAGCAGTACTTC. Its protein is CASRGVDSYEQYF.

The chain uses TRBV6-1 and TRBJ2-5, with D uncertain. There are 12 residues in the CDR3. Germline V gene data show CDR1 as MNHNS and CDR2 as SASEGT. Trimming pared 4 bases from V and 3 bases from J, leaving 6 bases between. The DNA for the CDR3 is TGTGCCAGCAGTGCGCAAAAAGAGACCCAGTACTTC. Translated: CASSAQKETQYF.

This rearrangement joins TRBV15 to TRBJ1-2; no definite D call. The CDR3 has 15 residues. Trimming took off 0 bases at V and 4 bases at J, with 12 bases between the two ends. CDR1 is LNHNV and CDR2 is YYDKDF in the germline V gene (reference sequence). The DNA of the CDR3 is TGTGCCACCAGCAGAGATGTCACGGTTGTCTATGGCTACACCTTC. Its translation: CATSRDVTVVYGYTF.